This TCR beta chain was observed in a study of patients and donors after allogeneic stem cell transplantation (dated by TCRdb to the early 2020s). V is pruned by 2 bases and J by 4 bases, leaving 16 bases of the junction without a gene match. The germline V gene sets CDR1 to SGHAT and CDR2 to FQNNGV. From the cysteine up to the phenylalanine, the CDR3 has a length of 19 residues. CDR3 DNA only is kept here, 57 bases in frame from base 1. By how much of the sample it makes up, this clonotype is medium-sized (0.01 to 0.1%). The clone's antigen remains unknown. Per-nucleotide qualities are absent, and no much larger clonotype sits a single base away. The library was prepared using RT-PCR. TCRdb lists the instrument as NextSeq 550. TCRdb ran its own pipeline on the public reads, namely fastp trimming at Q25 and MiXCR clone calling, and kept in-frame beta chains. Rows with one shared CDR3 protein collapse into an entry with the most common genes and DNA. For this sample there are approximately 20,000 distinct CDR3 sequences; 4.9% appear just once. The ten largest clones represent approximately 39% of the sample.

This TCR was sampled from a human donor who was either an allogeneic HSCT recipient or a stem cell or donor lymphocyte infusion donor (not recorded which). It is not recorded whose cells these are; they may come from a transplant donor. Sequenced: blood, either unsorted or a sorted T cell fraction (not recorded which). The V and J segments used are TRBV11-2 and TRBJ2-3, with TRBD2 matching 9 junction bases. The sequenced DNA is TGTGCCAGCAGCTTAATAGGGCTAGCGGGGATGGGGAGGGCAGATACGCAGTATTTT. This codes for CASSLIGLAGMGRADTQYF.